The entry below describes one TCR beta chain. This entry belongs to a study of cytomegalovirus exposure and HLA in healthy donors. V dropped 5 bases and J dropped 4; count of bases not matched to a gene: 6. The CDR3 loop spans 14 amino acids. Germline CDR1 is MGHRA and CDR2 is YSYEKL. It was with 60 Vbeta and 13 Jbeta primers that the PCR ran. This table comes from immunoSEQ multiplex PCR, and its TCRdb copy is limited to in-frame clones, with some not included. The repertoire holds 150,000 to 200,000 clones, with 70% to 90% as singletons. The rearrangement joins TRBV4-1 to TRBJ2-3; TRBD2 aligns across 7 bases. Sequenced sample: PBMCs. This TCR was sampled from a woman in her twenties or thirties in good health and CMV-seronegative. CDR3 protein: CASSYTRGADTQYF. CDR3 DNA: TGCGCCAGCAGCTACACCCGGGGGGCAGATACGCAGTATTTT.